The 15 T cell receptor beta chains below were found in one sample sequenced in a study of blood T cell dynamics during melanoma immunotherapy. Time point given: pre-treatment baseline. TCRdb's table, derived via immunoSEQ multiplex PCR, lists solely in-frame clones and lacks some. This sample has more than 1,500 clones; roughly 80% occur once, and the top ten carry roughly half. The sample was blood, taken from a patient treated with checkpoint blockade. These receptors were taken from a human donor with melanoma.

In this sample, this clone turned up once. V is TRBV4-3 and J is TRBJ2-1; 12 bases fit TRBD2. With V trimmed by 0 bases and J by 3 bases, 9 bases remained unmatched. CDR1 and CDR2 (germline): LGHNA, YSLEER. CDR3 length equals 19 residues. CDR3 coding DNA: TGCGCCAGCAGCCAAGATTTGAGACTAGCGGGGGTCCACTACAATGAGCAGTTCTTC. Its protein is CASSQDLRLAGVHYNEQFF.

Only a few counts were recorded for this clone. This CDR3 reads CASWIQGSTEAFF. DNA of the CDR3: TGTGCCAGCTGGATCCAGGGATCCACTGAAGCTTTCTTT. The rearrangement links TRBV6-5 to TRBJ1-1, with a tentative D call TRBD1 (5 bases). CDR3 length equals 13 residues. In germline, CDR1 is MNHEY, CDR2 SVGAGI. The V end lost 8 bases, the J end lost 4 bases, and 14 bases lay between the germline ends.

This chain connects TRBV30 to TRBJ2-3; 15 bases align to TRBD2. The V segment lost 2 bases and the J segment 4 bases; nucleotides outside the gene matches: 4. Germline V gene lookup returns CDR1 GTSNPN and CDR2 SVGIG (reference sequence). The CDR3 is 16 residues long. CDR3 bases: TGTGCCTGGAGTACGGGACTAGCGGGGGGACCAGATACGCAGTATTTT. Its protein is CAWSTGLAGGPDTQYF.

V gene TRBV5-5 combines with J gene TRBJ2-7; weak D call: TRBD1 (6 bases). CDR1 and CDR2 from the germline V gene are SGHKS and YYEKEE (reference sequence). Deletions cut 0 bases from V and 5 bases from J, with 12 bases between. The CDR3 spans 14 residues. The CDR3 sequence is CASSLGVGGNEQYF. The CDR3 coding sequence is TGTGCCAGCAGCTTGGGGGTAGGGGGAAACGAGCAGTACTTC.

This chain uses TRBV4-2 with TRBJ1-1; 7 bases are shared with TRBD1. After removal of 0 bases from V and 10 bases from J, the junction contained 11 bases not matched to a gene. Germline V gene lookup returns CDR1 LGHNA and CDR2 YNFKEQ. This CDR3 spans 15 amino acids. The CDR3 DNA follows: TGTGCCAGCAGCCAAGATATAATCCCCCACAGGGGAGCTTTCTTT. Its translation is CASSQDIIPHRGAFF.

CDR3: CASSLVGGRRTYGYTF. The CDR3, as DNA: TGTGCCAGCAGCTTAGTGGGGGGGAGAAGGACCTATGGCTACACCTTC. The chain links TRBV13 to TRBJ1-2; D might be TRBD1 (5 bases). The CDR3 consists of 16 residues. Per the germline V gene, CDR1 is PRHDT and CDR2 is FYEKMQ (reference sequence). V was cut by 1 base and J by 4 bases, with 16 bases left in between. Using reference TRBV13 and TRBJ1-2 for the parts outside the CDR3, the full variable domain is AAGVIQSPRHLIKEKRETATLKCYPIPRHDTVYWYQQGPGQDPQFLISFYEKMQSDKGSIPDRFSAQQFSDYHSELNMSSLELGDSALYFCASSLVGGRRTYGYTFGSGTRLTVV.

V is TRBV5-1 and J is TRBJ1-2, with D perhaps matching TRBD1 (6 bases). The CDR3 is made up of 13 amino acids. Germline CDR1 is SGHRS and CDR2 is YFSETQ. The V end was cut by 9 bases, the J end by 2 bases, with 14 bases between. CDR3 sequence (DNA): TGCGCCACCTCACGGGGGCCCAACTATGGCTACACCTTC. This gives the protein CATSRGPNYGYTF.

V gene TRBV4-1 combines with J gene TRBJ2-1, with 8 bases aligning to TRBD2. V lost 2 bases to trimming and J lost 3 bases; unmatched junction nucleotides: 6. This CDR3 comprises 16 residues. Germline loops: CDR1 MGHRA, CDR2 YSYEKL. CDR3 sequence: CASSQSLAGNYNEQFF. In DNA form, the CDR3 reads TGCGCCAGCAGCCAAAGCTTAGCGGGGAACTACAATGAGCAGTTCTTC.

The chain is built from TRBV4-2 and TRBJ2-7; 10 bases line up with TRBD1. After removal of 4 bases from V and 5 bases from J, the junction contained 5 bases not matched to a gene. Germline CDR1 reads LGHNA; CDR2 reads YNFKEQ. The CDR3 consists of 14 residues. The CDR3 loop reads CASSLTGGRDEQYF. CDR3 nucleotide sequence: TGTGCCAGCAGCCTGACAGGGGGCAGGGACGAGCAGTACTTC.

This clone was seen more than once but under ten times. The chain joins TRBV7-2 to TRBJ1-5; D gene unclear. The CDR3 spans 17 residues. V was pared by 5 bases and J by 0 bases, with 17 bases between. Germline-derived CDR1 and CDR2 are SGHTA and FQGNSA. DNA of the CDR3: TGTGCCAGCAGCCTTCTTAGGGCGGATATTAGCAATCAGCCCCAGCATTTT. Residues: CASSLLRADISNQPQHF.

V is TRBV14 and J is TRBJ2-7; D is unresolved. The germline gives CDR1 SGHDN, CDR2 FVKESK. This CDR3 has 13 residues. V gave up 1 base and J gave up 6 bases, with 10 bases separating them. The CDR3: CASSQVKGAEQYF. The DNA of the CDR3 is TGTGCCAGCAGCCAAGTTAAAGGAGCCGAGCAGTACTTC.

The chain is built from TRBV7-9 and TRBJ1-1; D not resolved. Trimming removed 1 base from V and 11 bases from J, with 5 bases in between. The CDR3 extends over 10 amino acids. From germline, CDR1 is SEHNR and CDR2 FQNEAQ (reference sequence). The CDR3 reads CASSLESAFF. The DNA of the CDR3 is TGTGCCAGCAGCTTAGAGTCGGCTTTCTTT.

V and J are TRBV5-1 and TRBJ2-6; 8 bases line up with TRBD1. The germline V gene encodes CDR1 SGHRS and CDR2 YFSETQ. This CDR3 is built from 16 residues. V was pared by 8 bases and J by 0 bases, with 7 bases of the junction left unmatched. CDR3 sequence reads: CASNTGGSSGANVLTF. In DNA form, the CDR3 reads TGCGCCAGTAATACAGGGGGTTCCTCTGGGGCCAACGTCCTGACTTTC.

This rearrangement joins TRBV6-4 to TRBJ2-7, with 10 bases lining up with TRBD1. Germline-derived CDR1 and CDR2 are MRHNA and SNTAGT. With 7 bases clipped from V and 4 bases from J, the junction kept 10 bases outside the gene matches. This CDR3 region has 15 residues. The CDR3 region is CASMPRQGARYEQYF. The CDR3 DNA is TGTGCCAGCATGCCCCGACAGGGGGCCCGTTACGAGCAGTACTTC.

The V gene is TRBV6-6, the J gene TRBJ1-3; 7 bases agree with TRBD1. CDR1 is MNHNY and CDR2 is SVGAGI in the germline V gene (reference sequence). This CDR3 contains 14 residues. Trimming removed 6 bases from V and 7 bases from J; junction bases left unmatched: 9. CDR3 DNA: TGTGCCAGCAGGGACGGGACAGACTTTAACACCATATATTTT. This gives the protein CASRDGTDFNTIYF.